The 13 T cell receptor beta chains below were found in one sample sequenced in a study of cytomegalovirus exposure and HLA in healthy donors. Profiling relied on immunoSEQ multiplex PCR, and the TCRdb table lists in-frame clones only, not all of them. The data show some 170,000 clones, 86% seen once. Sequenced sample: PBMCs. The origin of the receptors is a woman between 18 and 30 years old in good health and CMV-seronegative.

This chain uses TRBV6-5 with TRBJ2-1, with 15 bases matching TRBD2. Germline V gene data show CDR1 as MNHEY and CDR2 as SVGAGI. There are 15 residues in the CDR3. Germline trimming cut 8 bases from V and 5 bases from J; bases unmatched to any gene: 4. CDR3 coding DNA: TGTGCCAGCGGGGGACTAGCGGGGGGAGACAATGAGCAGTTCTTC. This gives the protein CASGGLAGGDNEQFF.

A few counts support this clone. The chain couples TRBV6-4 to TRBJ1-2, with 7 bases matching TRBD1. V shed 5 bases, J shed 3 bases, and the junction held 18 bases outside the gene matches. CDR3 length: 18 amino acids. Germline loops: CDR1 MRHNA, CDR2 SNTAGT. The CDR3 reads CASSPSSDSGTVYYGYTF. CDR3 sequence (DNA): TGTGCCAGCAGTCCCTCTTCCGATTCCGGGACAGTTTACTATGGCTACACCTTC.

The genes are TRBV28 and TRBJ2-7; D ambiguous. V dropped 5 bases and J dropped 4 bases, with 9 bases sitting between them. Germline assignment: CDR1 MDHEN and CDR2 SYDVKM. The CDR3 covers 12 residues. For the CDR3, the DNA is TGTGCCAGCAGTCTACAGCAATACGAGCAGTACTTC. Its translation: CASSLQQYEQYF.

V is TRBV4-1 and J is TRBJ2-7; the D is unclear. Germline CDR1 MGHRA, CDR2 YSYEKL. V lost 0 bases and J 1 base, leaving 10 bases between the germline ends. The CDR3 loop spans 15 amino acids. Here the CDR3 reads CASSQDIEASYEQYF. The CDR3 DNA sequence: TGCGCCAGCAGCCAAGATATAGAGGCGTCCTACGAGCAGTACTTC.

The CDR3 loop is CASSAQLGISGGNEQFF. As DNA, the CDR3 is TGTGCCAGCAGTGCACAACTTGGGATTAGCGGAGGCAATGAGCAGTTCTTC. V and J are TRBV2 and TRBJ2-1; D is possibly TRBD2 (6 bases). This CDR3 region has 17 residues. V lost 4 bases to trimming and J lost 6 bases, with 22 bases between them. The germline V gene encodes CDR1 SNHLY and CDR2 FYNNEI.

The table lists this clone with a count of one. This sequence joins TRBV7-9 and TRBJ2-7; 8 bases fit TRBD2. Germline loops: CDR1 SEHNR, CDR2 FQNEAQ (reference sequence). The junction had 13 bases not matched to a gene; V was cut back by 1 base and J by 5 bases. The CDR3 sequence is 17 residues long. The CDR3 bases are TGTGCCAGCAGCTTAGGTTACGGGAGGGGAGTGAGCGACGAGCAGTACTTC. It codes for CASSLGYGRGVSDEQYF. The whole variable domain, remainder taken from reference TRBV7-9 and TRBJ2-7, is DTGVSQNPRHKITKRGQNVTFRCDPISEHNRLYWYRQTLGQGPEFLTYFQNEAQLEKSRLLSDRFSAERPKGSFSTLEIQRTEQGDSAMYLCASSLGYGRGVSDEQYFGPGTRLTVT.

This chain links TRBV7-8 with TRBJ1-5; 9 bases match TRBD1. This CDR3 spans 14 amino acids. The V segment lost 5 bases and the J segment 6 bases; nucleotides outside the gene matches: 5. The germline V gene has CDR1 SGHVS and CDR2 FQNEAQ. CDR3 in amino acids: CASSPGTGPQPQHF. In nucleotides, the CDR3 is TGTGCCAGCAGCCCCGGGACAGGGCCTCAGCCCCAGCATTTT.

The chain carries TRBV27 and TRBJ1-6, with D possibly TRBD1 on 6 matching bases. Trimming left V 1 base short and J 9 bases short, with 19 bases between. This CDR3 contains 17 residues. Germline V CDR1 and CDR2: MNHEY, SMNVEV (reference sequence). This CDR3 reads CASSLFLPDGRGSPLHF. CDR3 in DNA: TGTGCCAGCAGTTTATTTCTGCCGGATGGCAGGGGTTCACCCCTCCACTTT.

The sample holds a few counts of this clone. The chain has TRBV7-9 and TRBJ1-2; D is possibly TRBD1 (5 bases). The CDR3 has 13 amino acids. Germline loops: CDR1 SEHNR, CDR2 FQNEAQ (reference sequence). V shed 4 bases and J shed 0 bases, with 6 bases lying between them. The CDR3 DNA is TGTGCCAGCAGCTCGACAGCTAACTATGGCTACACCTTC. Its translation: CASSSTANYGYTF.

This clone was seen once. The genes are TRBV4-2 and TRBJ1-2, with a possible D match to TRBD1 (6 bases). CDR3 length: 16 residues. The V and J ends lost 1 base and 0 bases respectively, with 12 bases between them. Germline CDR1 is LGHNA and CDR2 is YNFKEQ. DNA of the CDR3: TGTGCCAGCAGCCAAGGCAGACAGGCGGCTAACTATGGCTACACCTTC. Amino acid sequence: CASSQGRQAANYGYTF.

The chain joins TRBV6-1 to TRBJ1-1, with 7 bases lining up with TRBD1. CDR3 length equals 15 residues. CDR1 is MNHNS and CDR2 is SASEGT in the germline V gene. With 6 bases clipped from V and 0 bases from J, the junction kept 7 bases outside the gene matches. CDR3 bases: TGTGCCAGCAGCGTACGACAGGGTCTGAACACTGAAGCTTTCTTT. It is translated as CASSVRQGLNTEAFF.

The chain joins TRBV29-1 to TRBJ2-1; 9 nucleotides align to TRBD1. CDR1 is SQVTM and CDR2 is ANQGSEA in the germline V gene. J gave up 8 bases and V 6 bases, and 5 bases lay outside the gene matches. CDR3 length: 12 amino acids. The CDR3 nucleotides read TGCAGCGTAGCCGGGACAGGGCATGAGCAGTTCTTC. This encodes CSVAGTGHEQFF.

The genes are TRBV30 and TRBJ2-5, with D perhaps matching TRBD2 (5 bases). The germline V gene encodes CDR1 GTSNPN and CDR2 SVGIG (reference sequence). V lost 2 bases and J lost 2, with 9 bases in between. The CDR3 totals 13 residues. This CDR3 is CAWSITGQETQYF. The CDR3 DNA reads TGTGCCTGGAGTATAACGGGACAAGAGACCCAGTACTTC.